This T cell receptor beta chain appears in the sequencing data of a study of chemoradiotherapy in HPV16-positive cancers. Looking at the study overall: Candidate HPV-specific T-cell clones and common TCR motifs came from functional assays in a couple of HPV16-positive patients.

Profiling relied on immunoSEQ multiplex PCR, and the TCRdb table lists in-frame clones only, not all of them. This sample carries around 1,800 clones, around 94% of them seen once, and the ten largest clones take under 3.5%. With regard to this clone: Its antigen is unidentified.

From germline, CDR1 is GTSNPN and CDR2 SVGIG (reference sequence). The CDR3 totals 13 residues. Trimming removed 5 bases from V and 2 bases from J, with 7 bases in between. Study outcomes and limitations: During treatment, candidate HPV-specific clones and E7-related motifs expanded in tumor. In HPV16-positive patients, HPV-responsive T-cell expansion tracked better recurrence-free survival. Only a couple of HPV16-positive patients supplied the functional HPV-specificity definition.

The TCR was taken from a human donor with HPV-associated anogenital cancer. The chain is built from TRBV30 and TRBJ2-6; a possible D gene is TRBD2 (5 bases). The sample consisted of tumor tissue, taken from a patient who underwent chemoradiotherapy. CDR3 residues: CAWYGAGANVLTF. The CDR3 nucleotides are TGTGCCTGGTACGGGGCTGGGGCCAACGTCCTGACTTTC.